This TCR beta chain was captured in a study of vaccination and CD4 T cells after COVID-19 (dated by TCRdb to the early 2020s). Background for the entire study: SARS-CoV-2 positivity had been established in the convalescent patients by nasal swab PCR, and mild disease was recorded in several of these patients and severe disease in one. The convalescent cohort included six males and four females, with two Hispanic individuals, seven Caucasians, two Asians and one multiracial person. Two doses of either the Pfizer-BioNTech BNT162b2 vaccine (n=8) or the Moderna mRNA-1273 vaccine (n=2) were administered to participants. Post-COVID blood samples from convalescent patients were collected a median of around 100 days after diagnosis, with a range of roughly 35 to 170 days. Post-vaccine blood samples were taken a median of 72 days after the second vaccine dose, with a range of roughly 13 to 250 days. Overlapping spike peptide pools from SARS-CoV-2 and from the common cold coronaviruses HCoV-NL63, HCoV-OC43 and HCoV-229E were used as culture stimuli. Control cultures received a CEFX viral epitope pool as the positive control, an HIV-1 Nef peptide pool as the negative control, or no peptide. The spike-specific CD4+ TCR repertoire was compared before and after mRNA vaccination in over 9 COVID-19 convalescent patients and a handful of infection-naive healthy vaccine recipients. What the study reported, not specific to this receptor: In convalescent patients, a median 86.3% of post-vaccine SARS-CoV-2-reactive clones were detected only after vaccination, and vaccine-specific priming was suggested by this finding. Although the median number of SARS-CoV-2-reactive clonotypes went up from roughly 20 after infection to roughly 40 after vaccination, the increase was not significant. Of the vaccine-specific clones in convalescent patients, 304 of 307, or nearly all, reacted only to SARS-CoV-2 spike and did not cross-react with common cold coronaviruses. The study included relatively few convalescent patients and did not analyze early timepoints after natural infection.

The library was obtained by PCR. TCR sequencing of DNA from cultured CD4+ T cells used the Oncomine TCR Beta short-read assay at the Johns Hopkins FTIC core. The QIAamp micro DNA kit was used to extract genomic DNA from the cultured CD4+ T cells. Oncomine TCR Beta libraries from cultured CD4+ T cells were pooled using unique dual indexes and sequenced on an Illumina iSeq 100. The study's processing was this. Non-productive sequences were filtered out, and CDR3s that did not start with C, did not end with F or W, or were shorter than 7 amino acids were discarded. The MANAFEST web application was used to identify antigen-specific clonotypes by comparing peptide-stimulated wells against reference wells and other culture wells. Positive clones required FDR below 0.05, an odds ratio above 5, and productive frequency above 0.1% in at least two of three replicate wells. Cross-reactive clonotypes were defined as significantly expanded in both SARS-CoV-2 spike wells and at least one common cold coronavirus spike condition. Similarity between CDR3 sequences was evaluated in R version 3.6.1 using Levenshtein distances (stringdist) and unrooted phylogenetic trees (ape). The public reads were reprocessed in TCRdb via fastp at Q25 and MiXCR, keeping in-frame beta chains. Every entry covers one CDR3 protein and lists the most common genes and DNA from its rows. Clone size and V and J calls follow TCRdb, not the original study. Across this sample there are about 15,000 distinct CDR3 sequences, with about 55% seen only once. Around 4.4% of the sample goes to the ten largest clones.

CDR1 and CDR2 (LNHDA, SQIVND) derive from the germline V gene (reference sequence). The CDR3 measures 15 amino acids from cysteine to phenylalanine. Of the read, only the CDR3 DNA is kept; its 45 bases are in frame from base 1. V is trimmed back by 3 bases and J by 4 bases, and the junction contains 7 bases that no gene match accounts for. Turning to this clonotype: Its antigen is still unknown. No base-level quality is on record; no much larger clone is a single base apart.

In the paper's terms, the treatment or condition label means: roughly ten-day PBMC culture with coronavirus spike peptide pools or control peptides (ViraFEST assay). The ViraFEST assay, used in the study, expanded antigen-specific T cells with peptide pools and then identified the expanded clonotypes through TCR sequencing. Positive SARS-CoV-2 PCR tests in the convalescent patients dated from March to December 2020, before Alpha, Beta and Delta variants emerged in the United States. Each well held 2 million to 2.5 million PBMCs cultured with roughly 9.2 ug/ml peptide pools in IMDM containing roughly 5% human AB serum and approximately 10 IU/ml IL-2. On days 3 and 7, half of the culture medium was replaced with fresh IL-2-containing medium. CD4+ T cells were isolated after roughly 10 days of culture through negative selection using the EasySep CD4+ T cell isolation kit. Ficoll-Paque Plus gradient centrifugation was used to isolate PBMCs from whole blood, and the isolated PBMCs were then either used fresh or cryopreserved at -140C. Triplicate wells were generally used for each culture condition.

Here the chain combines TRBV19 and TRBJ1-1, with 8 middle bases fitting TRBD1. This receptor was obtained from a human donor who had recovered from COVID-19. The sample in question was CD4+ T cells from blood, cultured in vitro, obtained before SARS-CoV-2 vaccination. The DNA reads TGTGCCAGTAGTATGTACAGGGGGTTGAGCACTGAAGCTTTCTTT. This is translated as CASSMYRGLSTEAFF.